Below are 22 T cell receptor beta chains sequenced from a single sample in a study of blood T cell repertoires in COVID-19. Profiling relied on immunoSEQ multiplex PCR, and the TCRdb table lists in-frame clones only, not all of them. This sample has around 100,000 clones; over 75% occur once, and the top ten carry 6.5% to 8%. The material sequenced was peripheral blood. The receptors were gathered from a man aged 25-45 years in a cohort sampled during active COVID-19.

This chain links TRBV29-1 with TRBJ2-7; D not certain. Germline assignment: CDR1 SQVTM and CDR2 ANQGSEA. Trimming pared 4 bases from V and 2 bases from J, leaving 6 bases between. The CDR3 is made up of 11 amino acids. The chain's CDR3 is CSVASTYEQYF. Here the CDR3 DNA reads TGCAGCGTTGCCAGTACCTACGAGCAGTACTTC.

The CDR3 is CASSLTGGGAYEQYF. The DNA for the CDR3 is TGCGCCAGCAGCTTGACGGGCGGGGGGGCCTACGAGCAGTACTTC. This rearrangement joins TRBV5-1 to TRBJ2-7; 9 bases are a match to TRBD2. The CDR3 consists of 15 residues. CDR1 and CDR2 from the germline V gene are SGHRS and YFSETQ. With 1 base clipped from V and 2 bases from J, the junction kept 4 bases outside the gene matches.

This clone was counted a single time. The CDR3 sequence is CASSIVGRTGITDTQYF. CDR3 nucleotide sequence: TGTGCCAGTAGTATAGTCGGTAGGACGGGAATCACAGATACGCAGTATTTT. V gene TRBV19 combines with J gene TRBJ2-3, with D possibly TRBD2 on 5 matching bases. Germline values: CDR1 LNHDA, CDR2 SQIVND (reference sequence). With 1 base removed from V and 2 bases from J, the gap between germline ends came to 16 bases. The CDR3 contains 17 residues.

The chain combines TRBV9 with TRBJ2-7, with D maybe TRBD2 (6 bases). The length of the CDR3 is 14 residues. CDR1 and CDR2 (germline): SGDLS, YYNGEE. Trimming removed 4 bases from V and 4 bases from J, with 15 bases in between. The CDR3 sequence: CASSPTGLPYEQYF. The CDR3 nucleotides are TGTGCCAGCAGCCCAACTGGACTACCATACGAGCAGTACTTC.

J is TRBJ2-3 and V is TRBV19; a possible D gene is TRBD2 (5 bases). The germline V gene encodes CDR1 LNHDA and CDR2 SQIVND (reference sequence). The CDR3 totals 15 residues. Trimming removed 4 bases from V and 0 bases from J, with 11 bases in between. CDR3 protein: CASSRGLPSTDTQYF. In DNA form, the CDR3 reads TGTGCCAGTAGTAGAGGGCTACCTAGCACAGATACGCAGTATTTT.

The J gene is TRBJ1-2, the V gene TRBV10-3, with a possible D match to TRBD1 (6 bases). Germline V gene sequence: CDR1 ENHRY, CDR2 SYGVKD. CDR3 length equals 14 residues. The V gene lost 5 bases and the J gene lost 8 bases, with 18 bases spanning the gap. The CDR3 region has the DNA TGTGCCATCAGTCTAACAGGGAATTCGGGAGGCTACACCTTC. This codes for CAISLTGNSGGYTF.

The rearrangement links TRBV7-2 to TRBJ1-2; 9 bases match TRBD1. Germline values: CDR1 SGHTA, CDR2 FQGNSA. After removal of 5 bases from V and 5 bases from J, the junction contained 6 bases not matched to a gene. CDR3 length: 14 amino acids. The CDR3 region is CASSPVGTGYGYTF. DNA of the CDR3: TGTGCCAGCAGCCCCGTGGGGACAGGGTATGGCTACACCTTC. The full variable domain, with the rest looked up from reference TRBV7-2 and TRBJ1-2, is GAGVSQSPSNKVTEKGKDVELRCDPISGHTALYWYRQSLGQGLEFLIYFQGNSAPDKSGLPSDRFSAERTGGSVSTLTIQRTQQEDSAVYLCASSPVGTGYGYTFGSGTRLTVV.

The chain carries TRBV7-8 and TRBJ2-3, with D possibly TRBD2 on 5 matching bases. This CDR3 is built from 18 residues. V lost 6 bases and J lost 0, with 22 bases in between. CDR1 is SGHVS, CDR2 FQNEAQ, per germline. CDR3 DNA: TGTGCCAGCAGTCGGAGCGGCGCTGATGCTTCTAGCACAGATACGCAGTATTTT. It specifies CASSRSGADASSTDTQYF.

This clone was seen more than once but under ten times. J is TRBJ2-5 and V is TRBV13, with 7 bases lining up with TRBD1. J gave up 4 bases and V 4 bases, and 3 bases lay outside the gene matches. This CDR3 has 13 amino acids. The V gene's germline CDR1 is PRHDT and CDR2 FYEKMQ (reference sequence). The CDR3 loop is CASSSNRGETQYF. As DNA, the CDR3 is TGTGCCAGCAGCTCTAACAGGGGAGAGACCCAGTACTTC.

Of note for this clone: One junction end does not reproduce the germline sequence, and a read error may be involved. The chain links TRBV5-4 to TRBJ2-1; a possible D gene is TRBD1 (6 bases). The V gene's germline CDR1 is SGHNT and CDR2 YYREEE (reference sequence). The length of the CDR3 is 11 residues. The CDR3 DNA sequence: TGTGCCAGCAGTCTCCTGGACAGCCTGGTCTTC. This encodes CASSLLDSLVF. The whole variable domain, filled in from reference TRBV5-4 and TRBJ2-1, reads ETGVTQSPTHLIKTRGQQVTLRCSSQSGHNTVSWYQQALGQGPQFIFQYYREEENGRGNFPPRFSGLQFPNYSSELNVNALELDDSALYLCASSLLDSLVFGPGTRLTVL.

V usage is TRBV2 and J usage is TRBJ2-2; 9 nucleotides agree with TRBD2. The germline V gene encodes CDR1 SNHLY and CDR2 FYNNEI. The CDR3 is made up of 17 amino acids. V lost 4 bases and J lost 0; bases outside the gene matches: 6. The CDR3 loop is CASSGRLAASNTGELFF. The CDR3 DNA sequence: TGTGCCAGCAGTGGTCGACTAGCGGCCTCGAACACCGGGGAGCTGTTTTTT.

The chain joins TRBV2 to TRBJ2-1, with 7 bases that match TRBD2. V was pared by 9 bases and J by 3 bases, with 5 bases of the junction left unmatched. This CDR3 comprises 13 residues. Germline V CDR1 and CDR2: SNHLY, FYNNEI. Here the CDR3 DNA reads TGTGCCAGTCGGGGGGAGGTCTACAATGAGCAGTTCTTC. As protein: CASRGEVYNEQFF.

The DNA for the CDR3 is TGCGCCAGCAGGTTCACAGGGGGTAGGTCGGATTCACCCCTCCACTTT. It translates to CASRFTGGRSDSPLHF. J is TRBJ1-6 and V is TRBV10-2, with 8 bases matching TRBD1. Trimming removed 6 bases from V and 8 bases from J; junction bases left unmatched: 12. The CDR3 covers 16 residues. The germline V gene has CDR1 WSHSY and CDR2 SAAADI.

The chain couples TRBV6-5 to TRBJ1-2; TRBD1 aligns across 9 bases. CDR1 MNHEY and CDR2 SVGAGI come from the germline V gene. The CDR3 has 13 residues. J was trimmed by 6 bases and V by 6 bases; bases with no gene match: 5. The CDR3, as DNA: TGTGCCAGCAGCCCCCGGGACAGGGATGGCTACACCTTC. It specifies CASSPRDRDGYTF.

The rearrangement uses TRBV30 and TRBJ2-3, with D possibly being TRBD2 (6 bases). The CDR3 sequence is 14 residues long. Per the germline V gene, CDR1 is GTSNPN and CDR2 is SVGIG (reference sequence). V lost 2 bases and J 1 base, leaving 10 bases between the germline ends. CDR3 sequence reads: CAWSSGGGTDTQYF. DNA for the CDR3: TGTGCCTGGAGTTCCGGGGGAGGCACAGATACGCAGTATTTT.

The J gene is TRBJ2-7, the V gene TRBV6-5; possible D gene TRBD1, 5 bases. Germline CDR1 reads MNHEY; CDR2 reads SVGAGI. The CDR3 is 13 residues long. Trimming stripped 6 bases from V and 3 bases from J, with 12 bases between. CDR3 coding DNA: TGTGCCAGCAGAAGAACCCAGGGCTACGAGCAGTACTTC. It encodes CASRRTQGYEQYF.

The chain has TRBV7-6 and TRBJ2-7; a weak D match, TRBD2 (5 bases). Trimming stripped 2 bases from V and 6 bases from J, with 14 bases between. Looked up from germline, CDR1 is SGHVS and CDR2 is FNYEAQ. This CDR3 region has 14 residues. This CDR3 is CASSLTDSLIEQYF. The CDR3 nucleotides are TGTGCCAGCAGCTTAACGGACTCCCTAATCGAGCAGTACTTC.

This clone was counted once. J is TRBJ2-2 and V is TRBV9; D remains unclear. CDR1 is SGDLS, CDR2 YYNGEE, per germline. Trimming pared 0 bases from V and 5 bases from J, leaving 14 bases between. This CDR3 contains 16 residues. The CDR3 region has the DNA TGTGCCAGCAGCGTAGCGTCCAACCTCGGGACCGGGGAGCTGTTTTTT. Its translation is CASSVASNLGTGELFF.

The V call is TRBV27, the J call TRBJ2-7; a possible D gene is TRBD2 (5 bases). This CDR3 contains 13 residues. The V and J ends lost 1 base and 7 bases respectively, with 11 bases between them. Germline V CDR1 and CDR2: MNHEY, SMNVEV (reference sequence). CDR3 in DNA: TGTGCCAGCAGTTTATGGGAACGAGGGGAGCAGTACTTC. Translation gives CASSLWERGEQYF.

The CDR3 sequence is CASSYFSGSQPQHF. In DNA, the CDR3 is TGTGCCAGCAGTTACTTCTCTGGGAGCCAGCCCCAGCATTTT. The chain combines TRBV6-2 or TRBV6-3 with TRBJ1-5; D remains unclear. The CDR3 sequence is 14 residues long. V was shortened by 1 base and J by 7 bases, with 11 bases between the two germline ends. Germline loops: CDR1 MNHEY, CDR2 SVGEGT.

This rearrangement joins TRBV5-3 to TRBJ2-5; 13 positions match TRBD2. TRBV5-3 belongs to the ORF category, with a function that is uncertain. The trim removed 10 bases at V and 4 bases at J, leaving 4 bases unmatched. The CDR3 sequence is 13 residues long. The CDR3 DNA reads as TGTGCCGGTTGGACTAGCGGGGGAGAGACCCAGTACTTC. It codes for CAGWTSGGETQYF.

This clone was recorded once. The J gene is TRBJ2-1, the V gene TRBV3-1 (or the pseudogene TRBV3-2); 8 positions agree with TRBD2. CDR1 and CDR2 (germline): LGHDT, YNNKEL (reference sequence). The CDR3 loop spans 16 amino acids. V was clipped by 4 bases and J by 6 bases; unmatched bases: 11. As DNA, the CDR3 is TGTGCCAGCAGCCCCACACCGGGACTAGAGTCCAATGAGCAGTTCTTC. The encoded protein is CASSPTPGLESNEQFF.